This record concerns one T cell receptor (beta chain) sequence. Its specificity is not known. This specimen comes from a study of graft-versus-host responses after intestinal transplantation. Overall study: Induction with anti-thymocyte globulin, then tacrolimus and steroids for three to four years, was given to all recipients. Notes on the study in general: GvH clones occurred in recipient marrow; some first appeared in ileum or blood. Clonal ratios of graft-versus-host to host-versus-graft in allografts were high for patients exhibiting graft-donor T cell macrochimerism. Early post-transplant HvG declines tracked with peak circulating GvH clone levels.

The CDR3 has 13 amino acids. V dropped 4 bases and J dropped 8; count of bases not matched to a gene: 4. Germline V CDR1 and CDR2: SGHRS, YFSETQ. Libraries were prepared by immunoSEQ multiplex PCR; TCRdb keeps only in-frame clonotypes and omits some of them. The sample shows 85,000 to 100,000 clones, under 90% of them seen only once. This sample comprised unstimulated CD4+ T cells sorted from spleen or lymph node cells, obtained before intestinal transplant. The rearrangement uses TRBV5-1 and TRBJ2-4; 9 nucleotides match TRBD1. The receptor was derived from a human donor who received an intestinal transplant. CDR3 sequence reads: CASSDRGADIQYF. The CDR3 DNA follows: TGCGCCAGCAGCGACAGGGGGGCGGACATTCAGTACTTC.